The text below deals with one TCR beta chain. These data are taken from a study of blood T cell repertoires in COVID-19. The trim removed 0 bases at V and 3 bases at J, leaving 7 bases unmatched. The CDR3 runs to 15 residues. The germline V gene encodes CDR1 GTSNPN and CDR2 SVGIG (reference sequence). The data were produced by immunoSEQ multiplex PCR, yet TCRdb's version contains in-frame clones alone and is incomplete. The table lists 55,000 to 75,000 clones, around 91% of them singletons, with around 9.1% in the top ten. Sequenced material: peripheral blood. V is TRBV30 and J is TRBJ2-7; TRBD1 matches at 8 bases. This clonotype was obtained from a human donor in a cohort sampled during active COVID-19. CDR3 nucleotide sequence: TGTGCCTGGAGTGTACCGGGGACAGGCGGCTACGAGCAGTACTTC. Its translation: CAWSVPGTGGYEQYF.